The T cell receptor beta chain under discussion was sequenced for a study of shared clonotypes between healthy human individuals. The method was immunoSEQ multiplex PCR; TCRdb's version includes in-frame clones alone and lacks a portion of them. In the table there are around 600,000 clones, almost 97% of which are singletons. There are 15 residues in the CDR3. The V gene end was trimmed by 0 bases and the J gene end by 5 bases; junction bases not matched to a gene: 3. CDR1 KGHSH and CDR2 LQKENI come from the germline V gene. The CD4+ fraction was divided into a CD45RA+ naive subset and a CD45RA-negative memory subset.

The source of this sequence is a woman aged 25 to 45 in good health. The sample taken for sequencing was naive CD4+ T cells sorted from blood. Subset here: CD45RA+ positively selected. V gene TRBV18 combines with J gene TRBJ2-1; 8 bases are a match to TRBD2. The CDR3 loop reads CASSPPSGTNNEQFF. Here the CDR3 DNA reads TGTGCCAGCTCACCACCTAGCGGGACGAACAATGAGCAGTTCTTC.